One sample yielded the 29 T cell receptor beta chains listed below, sequenced in a study of T cell responses to AZD1222 COVID-19 vaccine. Here immunoSEQ multiplex PCR was the method, and the copy in TCRdb shows in-frame clones only, minus some. Of 250,000 to 300,000 clones listed, 85% to 95% are singletons. The input for sequencing was peripheral blood, taken 28 days after the second AZD1222 dose. All receptors come from an adult who received the AZD1222 COVID-19 vaccine.

The chain joins TRBV29-1 to TRBJ2-7, with TRBD1 matching 8 bases. Trimming took 4 bases from V and 3 from J; bases not matched to a gene: 2. CDR3 size: 12 residues. The germline gives CDR1 SQVTM, CDR2 ANQGSEA. CDR3 sequence reads: CSVAGTGYEQYF. The CDR3 bases are TGCAGCGTTGCCGGGACAGGCTACGAGCAGTACTTC.

The chain carries TRBV5-6 and TRBJ1-4; the match to TRBD1 covers 7 bases. Looked up from germline, CDR1 is SGHDT and CDR2 is YYEEEE. With V trimmed by 5 bases and J by 6 bases, 10 bases remained unmatched. The CDR3 runs to 15 residues. CDR3 nucleotide sequence: TGTGCCAGCAGTCAGACAGGGAGATCGGATGAAAAACTGTTTTTT. It is translated as CASSQTGRSDEKLFF.

The rearrangement links TRBV15 to TRBJ2-5; TRBD1 or TRBD2 may be the D gene (5 bases each). Per the germline V gene, CDR1 is LNHNV and CDR2 is YYDKDF (reference sequence). V was pared by 2 bases and J by 5 bases, with 21 bases between. This CDR3 comprises 17 residues. CDR3 bases: TGTGCCACCAGCAGATCTGGGTCATGGGGGTCCGGGGAGACCCAGTACTTC. Amino acid sequence: CATSRSGSWGSGETQYF.

V and J are TRBV6-5 and TRBJ2-7; D remains ambiguous. Trimming took off 8 bases at V and 2 bases at J, with 16 bases between the two ends. This CDR3 is 14 amino acids long. Germline assignment: CDR1 MNHEY and CDR2 SVGAGI. CDR3 amino acids: CASRDILITYEQYF. In nucleotides, the CDR3 is TGTGCCAGCCGAGATATACTTATAACCTACGAGCAGTACTTC.

The CDR3 nucleotides are TGTGCCAGCACTCCGGGACAGGGGGTTTCACCCCTCCACTTT. Protein: CASTPGQGVSPLHF. The genes are TRBV6-5 and TRBJ1-6; 11 bases align to TRBD1. The CDR3 loop spans 14 amino acids. Germline CDR1 is MNHEY and CDR2 is SVGAGI. V lost 7 bases and J lost 9; bases outside the gene matches: 5.

The CDR3 here is CASSLAMAGTEAFF. CDR3 nucleotides: TGTGCCAGCAGCTTAGCTATGGCGGGTACTGAAGCTTTCTTT. The chain recombines TRBV7-2 with TRBJ1-1; D not resolved. Between the trimmed V and J ends, which lost 0 bases and 5 bases, there was a span of 10 bases. CDR3 length: 14 amino acids. Germline CDR1 is SGHTA and CDR2 is FQGNSA.

This clone was seen a single time. The V call is TRBV28, the J call TRBJ2-7; perhaps TRBD2 as D (6 bases). The V and J ends lost 7 bases and 4 bases respectively, with 14 bases between them. This CDR3 is built from 13 residues. Germline CDR1 and CDR2: MDHEN and SYDVKM. The CDR3 region is CASKGGTLYEQYF. The CDR3 DNA is TGTGCCAGCAAAGGCGGGACGCTTTACGAGCAGTACTTC.

A single count supports this clone. The CDR3 nucleotides read TGTGCCAGCAGTTACCGTGTCGGAGGACAGCCCCAGCATTTT. It specifies CASSYRVGGQPQHF. The rearrangement joins TRBV6-6 to TRBJ1-5; D gene unclear. Germline V CDR1 and CDR2: MNHNY, SVGAGI (reference sequence). The V gene lost 2 bases and the J gene lost 7 bases, with 12 bases spanning the gap. This CDR3 spans 14 amino acids.

The rearrangement links TRBV5-1 to TRBJ1-1; perhaps TRBD1 as D (6 bases). This CDR3 contains 13 residues. Trimming shortened V by 7 bases and J by 6 bases, and 16 bases separated the two germline ends. Germline CDR1 and CDR2: SGHRS and YFSETQ. This chain's CDR3 is CASFGDMRPEAFF. The CDR3 DNA is TGCGCCAGCTTTGGGGACATGAGACCTGAAGCTTTCTTT.

This clone was seen a single time. DNA of the CDR3: TGTGCCAGTAGTACCAGGACTAGCGGTTTCAATGAGCAGTTCTTC. It codes for CASSTRTSGFNEQFF. This sequence joins TRBV19 and TRBJ2-1; TRBD2 matches at 10 bases. V was pared by 4 bases and J by 6 bases, with 6 bases of the junction left unmatched. Germline CDR1 LNHDA, CDR2 SQIVND (reference sequence). This CDR3 is built from 15 residues.

This chain joins TRBV4-1 and TRBJ1-4; D perhaps matches TRBD1 (5 bases). The CDR3 has 16 residues. Germline V CDR1 and CDR2: MGHRA, YSYEKL. Trimming left V 3 bases short and J 4 bases short, with 15 bases between. The CDR3 nucleotides are TGCGCCAGCAGCCAGGGACGGGCAGCCCGTAATGAAAAACTGTTTTTT. It specifies CASSQGRAARNEKLFF.

This clone was counted a single time. V gene TRBV9 combines with J gene TRBJ2-1; D is uncertain. The germline V gene encodes CDR1 SGDLS and CDR2 YYNGEE. CDR3 size: 12 residues. V lost 3 bases and J 5 bases, leaving 6 bases between the germline ends. The CDR3 DNA reads as TGTGCCAGCAGCGAAAGTAACAATGAGCAGTTCTTC. Its translation: CASSESNNEQFF.

The V call is TRBV4-1, the J call TRBJ2-5, with D unclear. Deletions cut 4 bases from V and 5 bases from J, with 8 bases between. The CDR3 runs 12 residues. CDR1 and CDR2 from the germline V gene are MGHRA and YSYEKL. CDR3 DNA: TGCGCCAGCAGCCCCATAGGGGAGACCCAGTACTTC. Its protein is CASSPIGETQYF.

CDR3 sequence reads: CAWAHTGRYNSPLHF. CDR3 sequence (DNA): TGTGCCTGGGCCCATACAGGCCGCTATAATTCACCCCTCCACTTT. The V gene is TRBV30, the J gene TRBJ1-6, with D maybe TRBD1 (5 bases). V lost 5 bases and J 3 bases, leaving 14 bases between the germline ends. This CDR3 contains 15 residues. The V gene's germline CDR1 is GTSNPN and CDR2 SVGIG (reference sequence).

This chain uses TRBV13 with TRBJ2-7; D tentatively reads TRBD1 or TRBD2 (5 bases each). Germline V gene lookup returns CDR1 PRHDT and CDR2 FYEKMQ (reference sequence). V shed 5 bases and J shed 1 base, with 12 bases lying between them. The CDR3 spans 14 residues. The DNA for the CDR3 is TGTGCCAGCAGCAAGGGACGGGGATCCTACGAGCAGTACTTC. It is translated as CASSKGRGSYEQYF.

The rearrangement uses TRBV28 and TRBJ2-7, with 8 bases lining up with TRBD2. Germline V gene data show CDR1 as MDHEN and CDR2 as SYDVKM. The CDR3 has 14 residues. After removal of 2 bases from V and 5 bases from J, the junction contained 5 bases not matched to a gene. The CDR3 bases are TGTGCCAGCAGTTTAGCGGGAGGTTTCAACGAGCAGTACTTC. Translated, it gives CASSLAGGFNEQYF.

This rearrangement joins TRBV6-5 to TRBJ2-7, with 7 bases that match TRBD1. The CDR3 runs to 13 residues. CDR1 is MNHEY and CDR2 is SVGAGI in the germline V gene. After removal of 7 bases from V and 2 bases from J, the junction contained 5 bases not matched to a gene. The CDR3 DNA sequence: TGTGCCAGCAACGAGGGGGCTCCCTACGAGCAGTACTTC. This gives the protein CASNEGAPYEQYF.

This clone was seen only once. Other DNA sequences of this sample code for an identical CDR3. The chain joins TRBV5-1 to TRBJ1-1; perhaps TRBD1 as D (6 bases). V lost 3 bases, J lost 4 bases, and 13 bases lay in between. The CDR3 sequence is 14 residues long. Germline V gene lookup returns CDR1 SGHRS and CDR2 YFSETQ. The CDR3 sequence is CASSSQGLSTEAFF. In nucleotides, the CDR3 is TGCGCCAGCAGCTCCCAGGGGCTTAGCACTGAAGCTTTCTTT. The entire variable domain, with the rest obtained from reference TRBV5-1 and TRBJ1-1, is as follows: KAGVTQTPRYLIKTRGQQVTLSCSPISGHRSVSWYQQTPGQGLQFLFEYFSETQRNKGNFPGRFSGRQFSNSRSEMNVSTLELGDSALYLCASSSQGLSTEAFFGQGTRLTVV.

The genes are TRBV29-1 and TRBJ2-4; either TRBD1 or TRBD2 may fit D (5 bases each). The CDR3 runs to 12 residues. V lost 4 bases and J 5 bases, leaving 9 bases between the germline ends. Germline CDR1 is SQVTM and CDR2 is ANQGSEA. CDR3 amino acids: CSVAGAENIQYF. The DNA for the CDR3 is TGCAGCGTTGCCGGGGCCGAAAACATTCAGTACTTC.

CDR3 in amino acids: CASSPLGDNEQFF. The CDR3 nucleotides read TGTGCCAGCAGCCCCCTAGGGGACAATGAGCAGTTCTTC. The chain employs TRBV28 and TRBJ2-1; possible D gene TRBD1, 5 bases. V gave up 6 bases and J gave up 5 bases, with 11 bases separating them. The germline gives CDR1 MDHEN, CDR2 SYDVKM. This CDR3 has 13 amino acids.

This chain joins TRBV5-4 and TRBJ2-3, with D unresolved. Germline values: CDR1 SGHNT, CDR2 YYREEE (reference sequence). This CDR3 has 13 amino acids. V was shortened by 3 bases and J by 4 bases, with 9 bases between the two germline ends. The CDR3 region is CASSSKYADTQYF. CDR3 bases: TGTGCCAGCAGCTCGAAATACGCAGATACGCAGTATTTT.

This chain connects TRBV4-3 to TRBJ2-1; 8 bases map to TRBD2. J gave up 4 bases and V 0 bases, and 11 bases lay outside the gene matches. CDR3 size: 18 residues. CDR1 LGHNA and CDR2 YSLEER come from the germline V gene. The CDR3 DNA sequence: TGCGCCAGCAGCCAAGATCCCCCCGTTGCGGGAGGTTACAATGAGCAGTTCTTC. This sequence encodes CASSQDPPVAGGYNEQFF.

The CDR3 here is CASSLLRGRHYEQYF. CDR3 coding DNA: TGTGCCAGCAGTTTACTCAGGGGGCGACATTACGAGCAGTACTTC. V and J are TRBV27 and TRBJ2-7; 8 nucleotides match TRBD1. CDR3 size: 15 residues. The ends lost 2 bases at V and 4 bases at J; junction bases unmatched: 7. Germline V lookup: CDR1 MNHEY, CDR2 SMNVEV (reference sequence).

This clone was observed a single time. This chain connects TRBV11-1 to TRBJ1-5; no definite D call. CDR3 length: 13 amino acids. V was shortened by 1 base and J by 4 bases, with 5 bases between the two germline ends. CDR1 SGHAT and CDR2 FQDESV come from the germline V gene (reference sequence). The CDR3 bases are TGTGCCAGCAGCTTAGATATGAATCAGCCCCAGCATTTT. Protein: CASSLDMNQPQHF.

This clone was seen only once. CDR3 residues: CASTPRALNYGYTF. Here the CDR3 DNA reads TGTGCCAGCACCCCGAGGGCGCTTAACTATGGCTACACCTTC. The rearrangement uses TRBV28 and TRBJ1-2; D is undetermined. Germline-derived CDR1 and CDR2 are MDHEN and SYDVKM. Trimming cost V 7 bases and J 1 base, with 13 bases left between them. This CDR3 spans 14 amino acids.

Regarding this clone: Germline is not matched at one junction end, which may reflect a read error. The chain is built from TRBV7-7 and TRBJ2-5; perhaps TRBD1 as D (5 bases). Germline V gene data show CDR1 as SSHAT and CDR2 as FNYEAQ (reference sequence). The CDR3 covers 13 residues. CDR3 sequence (DNA): TGTGCTAGCAGCTTAGGGCAGGGCGAGACCCAGTACTTC. It codes for CASSLGQGETQYF.

V usage is TRBV6-2 or TRBV6-3 and J usage is TRBJ2-5, with TRBD1 matching 10 bases. Germline CDR1 reads MNHEY; CDR2 reads SVGEGT. J was trimmed by 4 bases and V by 5 bases; bases with no gene match: 7. CDR3 length: 15 amino acids. DNA for the CDR3: TGTGCCAGCAGTCCGAGACAGGGGGCTAGAGAGACCCAGTACTTC. The encoded protein is CASSPRQGARETQYF.

The chain carries TRBV19 and TRBJ2-2; tentatively, D is TRBD1 or TRBD2 (6 bases each). Germline CDR1 and CDR2: LNHDA and SQIVND (reference sequence). Trimming shortened V by 10 bases and J by 4 bases, and 13 bases separated the two germline ends. The CDR3 has 13 amino acids. CDR3 in amino acids: CATRRGRTGELFF. The DNA of the CDR3 is TGTGCCACCCGACGGGGGCGCACCGGGGAGCTGTTTTTT.

The chain employs TRBV7-2 and TRBJ1-4; D is perhaps TRBD1 (6 bases). The germline CDR1 and CDR2 sequences are SGHTA and FQGNSA. The CDR3 length is 16 residues. V lost 5 bases and J lost 4, with 17 bases in between. This CDR3 is CASSPQMTGGNEKLFF. CDR3 in DNA: TGTGCCAGCAGCCCTCAGATGACAGGTGGTAATGAAAAACTGTTTTTT.